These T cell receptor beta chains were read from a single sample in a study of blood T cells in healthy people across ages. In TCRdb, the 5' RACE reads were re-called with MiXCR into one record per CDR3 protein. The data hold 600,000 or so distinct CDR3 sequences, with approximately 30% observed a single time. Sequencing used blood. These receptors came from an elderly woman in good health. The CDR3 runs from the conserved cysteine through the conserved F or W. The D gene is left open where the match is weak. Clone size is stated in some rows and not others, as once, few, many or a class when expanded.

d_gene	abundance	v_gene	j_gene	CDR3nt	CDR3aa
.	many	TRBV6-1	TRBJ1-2	TGTGCCAGCAGTGAAGCTTTTAACTATGGCTACACCTTC	CASSEAFNYGYTF
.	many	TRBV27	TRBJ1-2	TGTGCCAATGACGAGGGGAATGGCTACACCTTC	CANDEGNGYTF
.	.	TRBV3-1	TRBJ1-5	TGTGCCAGCAGCCAAGATTTTGACTTTACAGGGAGGAAGCCCCAGCATTTT	CASSQDFDFTGRKPQHF
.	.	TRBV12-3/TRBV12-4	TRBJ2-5	TGTGCCAGCAGTTTAATCCAGGGAGCCCAAGAGACCCAGTACTTC	CASSLIQGAQETQYF
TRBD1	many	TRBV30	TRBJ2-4	TGTGCCTGGAGTGTACTTACAGGGGGTGCCAAAAACATTCAGTACTTC	CAWSVLTGGAKNIQYF
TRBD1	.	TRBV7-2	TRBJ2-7	TGTGCCAGCAGCTTAGGCTGGGGACAGGGGTCGTACGAGCAGTACTTC	CASSLGWGQGSYEQYF
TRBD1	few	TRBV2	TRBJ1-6	TGTGCCAGCAGTGAAGTGGCAGGGGGACGATCACCCCTCCACTTT	CASSEVAGGRSPLHF
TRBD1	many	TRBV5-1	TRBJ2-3	TGCGCCAGCAGTCGGACAGGTGGCGACACAGATACGCAGTATTTT	CASSRTGGDTDTQYF
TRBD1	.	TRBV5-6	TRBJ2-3	TGTGCCAGCAGCTTGGAACTAGGACAGGGGTTAACTGATACGCAGTATTTT	CASSLELGQGLTDTQYF
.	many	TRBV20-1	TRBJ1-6	TGCAGTGCTCGCTCACAGGGAGGGGATTCACCCCTCCACTTT	CSARSQGGDSPLHF
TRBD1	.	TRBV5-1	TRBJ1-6	TGCGCCAGCAGAACTGGACAGGGAGGAAATTCACCCCTCCACTTT	CASRTGQGGNSPLHF
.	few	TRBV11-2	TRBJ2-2	TGTGCCAGCAGCTTTCTAACAGTACGCAGCGGGGAGCTGTTTTTT	CASSFLTVRSGELFF
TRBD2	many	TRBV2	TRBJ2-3	TGTGCCAGCAGTCGACGCCTGAAGCGGGGGAGCACAGATACGCAGTATTTT	CASSRRLKRGSTDTQYF
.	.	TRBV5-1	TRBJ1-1	TGCGCCAGCAGCTTCTCCCCGGAGGGGGAAGCTTTCTTT	CASSFSPEGEAFF
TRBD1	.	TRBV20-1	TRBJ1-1	TGCAGTGCCCCCGTAGGGGGCTCAGACACTGAAGCTTTCTTT	CSAPVGGSDTEAFF
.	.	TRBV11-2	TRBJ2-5	TGTGCCAGCAGTTCTGGCAGGGAAGCAGAAGAGACCCAGTACTTC	CASSSGREAEETQYF
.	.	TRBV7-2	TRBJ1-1	TGTGCCAGCAGCTTAGGTAGGGAGCGGGGAGCTTTCTTT	CASSLGRERGAFF
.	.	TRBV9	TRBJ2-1	TGTGCCAGCAGCGTAGAACTAGCCCGGTCCTACAATGAGCAGTTCTTC	CASSVELARSYNEQFF
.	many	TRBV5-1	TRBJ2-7	TGCGCCAGCAGCTTGGAAGTGGGGTACGAGCAGTACTTC	CASSLEVGYEQYF
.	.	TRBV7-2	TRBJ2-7	TGTGCCAACAGCTCAGCGACTGATTCCTACGAGCAGTACTTC	CANSSATDSYEQYF
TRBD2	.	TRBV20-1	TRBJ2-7	TGCAGTGCCACCGGGACTAGCGTGCTCTACGAGCAGTACTTC	CSATGTSVLYEQYF
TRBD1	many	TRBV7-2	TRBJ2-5	TGTGCCAGCAGCGGTGGACAGGTGGGGGAGACCCAGTACTTC	CASSGGQVGETQYF
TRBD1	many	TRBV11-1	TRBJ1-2	TGTGCCAGCAGCTTACGACAGGGAGGCTATGGCTACACCTTC	CASSLRQGGYGYTF
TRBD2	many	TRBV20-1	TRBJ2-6	TGCAGTGCTCGGTCACAGCGGGGGGGGACCCTCTCTGGGGCCAACGTCCTGACTTTC	CSARSQRGGTLSGANVLTF
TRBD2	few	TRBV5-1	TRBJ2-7	TGCGCCAGCAGCTACATAGCGGGATCTGGGTCCTACGAGCAGTACTTC	CASSYIAGSGSYEQYF
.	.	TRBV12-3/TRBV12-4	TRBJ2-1	TGTGCCAGCAGCCCGTCCGCAATACCATACAATGAGCAGTTCTTC	CASSPSAIPYNEQFF
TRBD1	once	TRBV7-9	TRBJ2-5	TGTGCCAGCAGCCCGTTGACAGGGCCGGAGACCCAGTACTTC	CASSPLTGPETQYF
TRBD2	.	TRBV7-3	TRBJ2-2	TGTGCCAGCAGCTCCGGGACTAGCGGGGGGGCCGGCACCGGGGAGCTGTTTTTT	CASSSGTSGGAGTGELFF
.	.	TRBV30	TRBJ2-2	TGTGCCTGGAGCGGGGCCGCCGGGGAGCTGTTTTTT	CAWSGAAGELFF
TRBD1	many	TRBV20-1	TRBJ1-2	TGCAGTGCTAGAGATCCCGGGACAGGGATCTATGGCTACACCTTC	CSARDPGTGIYGYTF
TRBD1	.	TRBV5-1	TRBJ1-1	TGCGCCAGCAGCACAGACAGGGGGCTCGGTGACACTGAAGCTTTCTTT	CASSTDRGLGDTEAFF
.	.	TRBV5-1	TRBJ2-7	TGCGCCAGCAGCTTTGACCCGACGCCTTCCGAGCAGTACTTC	CASSFDPTPSEQYF
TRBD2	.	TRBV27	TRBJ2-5	TGTGCCAGCAGTTCCCAATTGGCTAGCGGGGCCTACAATGAGCAGTACTTC	CASSSQLASGAYNEQYF
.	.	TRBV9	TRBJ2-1	TGTGCTAGCAGGGAATACCTTCAAGGGGAGCAGTTCTTC	CASREYLQGEQFF
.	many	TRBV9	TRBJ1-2	TGTGCCAGCAGCGATCCAGCAGGGAAAGACGCCTATGGCTACACCTTC	CASSDPAGKDAYGYTF